This T cell receptor beta chain appears in the sequencing data of a study of blood T cells in healthy people across ages. Each sample yielded at least 5 micrograms of PBMC total RNA. Together with a sample-barcoded 5' primer, a J-beta primer mix was included in a second PCR lasting roughly 6 to 12 cycles. TCRdb itself ran the 5' RACE reads through MiXCR, one entry per CDR3 protein. This sample has about 1.8 million distinct CDR3 sequences; 49% occur once, and the top ten carry approximately 2.1%. Broader study findings: Long-lived donors carried more naive CD4+ cells and greater diversity than aged donors.

In its sample, this clonotype was seen once. Antigen unknown. The germline CDR1 and CDR2 sequences are ENHRY and SYGVKD. This CDR3 is 15 amino acids long. Trimming took 5 bases from V and 10 from J, leaving 24 bases between them. The source material was blood. This chain uses TRBV10-3 with TRBJ2-7; a possible D gene is TRBD1 (6 bases). The origin of this receptor is a woman aged 40 to 50 in good health. The DNA for the CDR3 is TGTGCCATCAGTCCAGGGGAACTGGCCAAAAACGTTCAGTACTTC. Translated: CAISPGELAKNVQYF.